The clone carrying this T cell receptor (beta chain) was counted at least ten times. Its antigen is unidentified. V lost 6 bases, J lost 3 bases, and 8 bases lay in between. CDR1 is SQVTM and CDR2 is ANQGSEA in the germline V gene. This CDR3 has 12 residues. TCRdb processed the 5' RACE reads anew with MiXCR; each CDR3 protein has one entry. The sample contains 310,000 or so distinct CDR3 sequences, approximately 8% of which appear only once. This record comes from a study of identical twins. Findings of the study overall: In beta out-of-frame sequences, the excess sharing between twins was weaker.

Separately, the same data were catalogued under a study of yellow fever vaccine responses in identical twins.

This clonotype was obtained from a woman aged 18-29 years in good health. The sequencing sample was made of memory (CD45RO+) T cells sorted from blood. The chain combines TRBV29-1 with TRBJ1-4, with D possibly being TRBD1 (6 bases). The CDR3 spells CSVRTANEKLFF. CDR3 coding DNA: TGCAGCGTACGGACAGCTAATGAAAAACTGTTTTTT. Based on the CDR3 plus reference TRBV29-1 and TRBJ1-4, the full variable domain is SAVISQKPSRDICQRGTSLTIQCQVDSQVTMMFWYRQQPGQSLTLIATANQGSEATYESGFVIDKFPISRPNLTFSTLTVSNMSPEDSSIYLCSVRTANEKLFFGSGTQLSVL.